Listed below are T cell receptor beta chains from one sample, sequenced in a study of blood T cell repertoires in COVID-19. Using immunoSEQ multiplex PCR, the repertoire was profiled, and TCRdb retains in-frame clones only, with some absent. Of a few hundred thousand clones listed, about 90% are singletons. Input material: peripheral blood. The receptor source for this set is a woman in her sixties with COVID-19, enrolled during active disease. CDR3s include the opening cysteine and the closing phenylalanine or tryptophan. Fields, in order: J gene, clone size, D gene, V gene, CDR3 DNA, CDR3 protein. A D gene is named only where the DNA matches it firmly. Size is omitted from some rows. Given values are once, few, many or a class for expanded clones.

>TRBJ2-5|.|.|TRBV6-2/TRBV6-3
TGTGCCAGCAGTTGGGGCCGTGGGGGCGCAGAGACCCAGTACTTC
CASSWGRGGAETQYF
>TRBJ1-3|.|.|TRBV7-2
TGTGCCAGCAGCTTAGCCCTATACGGAAACACCATATATTTT
CASSLALYGNTIYF
>TRBJ2-1|.|.|TRBV9
TGTGCCAGCGAGGAAGACGGTACCTACAATGAGCAGTTCTTC
CASEEDGTYNEQFF
>TRBJ1-5|.|TRBD1|TRBV7-9
TGTGCCAGCAGCTTAGCGGTCGGACAGGGCCGAAATCAGCCCCAGCATTTT
CASSLAVGQGRNQPQHF
>TRBJ1-5|few|.|TRBV19
TGTGCCAGTAGTACCAGGGTAAGGGGCAATCAGCCCCAGCATTTT
CASSTRVRGNQPQHF
>TRBJ1-5|.|.|TRBV27
TGTGCCAGCAGCCTCAGGCGGGGAAATCAGCCCCAGCATTTT
CASSLRRGNQPQHF
>TRBJ2-3|.|.|TRBV11-1
TGTGCCAGCAGCTTATCTGCGCCCAGCACAGATACGCAGTATTTT
CASSLSAPSTDTQYF
>TRBJ1-1|few|TRBD1|TRBV5-4
TGTGCCAGCAGCCCCCGACAGGGGGGACACACTGAAGCTTTCTTT
CASSPRQGGHTEAFF
>TRBJ2-2|.|.|TRBV15
TGTGCCACCAGCAGAGAGTACGCGCGCGGGGAGCTGTTTTTT
CATSREYARGELFF
>TRBJ1-4|.|TRBD1|TRBV9
TGTGCCAGCAGTGCCGGGACAGGGGCTTCCAGAAAACTGTTTTTT
CASSAGTGASRKLFF
>TRBJ1-1|.|TRBD1|TRBV7-8
TGTGCCAGCAGGAGACTCGGGGCAGGGGGGACTGAAGCTTTCTTT
CASRRLGAGGTEAFF
>TRBJ1-2|.|TRBD1|TRBV28
TGTGCCAGCAGTGCGCACGGGACAGGGGCCTATGGCTACACCTTC
CASSAHGTGAYGYTF
>TRBJ1-2|.|.|TRBV3-1/TRBV3-2
TGTGCCAGCAGCCAAGGGCATGGTTACGGCTACACCTTC
CASSQGHGYGYTF
>TRBJ2-7|.|.|TRBV3-1/TRBV3-2
TGTGCCAGCAGCCAAGATCCCGGACAGACCTACGAGCAGTACTTC
CASSQDPGQTYEQYF
>TRBJ2-2|.|TRBD1|TRBV7-8
TGTGCCAGCAGCAAGGACAGGGGGCAGGCCGGGGAGCTGTTTTTT
CASSKDRGQAGELFF
>TRBJ2-7|.|TRBD1|TRBV5-4
TGTGCCAGCAGCTTGGACAGGGGGCTATACGAGCAGTACTTC
CASSLDRGLYEQYF
>TRBJ1-2|few|.|TRBV28
TGTGCCAGCAGGGAGTACGATGGCTACACCTTC
CASREYDGYTF
>TRBJ2-7|.|TRBD2|TRBV7-2
TGTGCCAGCAGCCCGGGGGGGCCATGGGGCTACGAGCAGTACTTC
CASSPGGPWGYEQYF
>TRBJ1-5|.|.|TRBV6-5
TGTGCCAGCAGTTACGCAGGGGTGCGTCAGCCCCAGCATTTT
CASSYAGVRQPQHF
>TRBJ2-7|.|TRBD1|TRBV3-1/TRBV3-2
TGTGCCAGCAGCTCCAGGACAGGCTCCTACGAGCAGTACTTC
CASSSRTGSYEQYF
>TRBJ2-5|.|.|TRBV7-2
TGTGCCAGCAGTCGCCGGGGTGGGGGGACTTGGGAGACCCAGTACTTC
CASSRRGGGTWETQYF
>TRBJ2-2|once|.|TRBV29-1
TGCAGCGCCGCCAGGGGCACCGGGGAGCTGTTTTTT
CSAARGTGELFF
>TRBJ1-3|.|.|TRBV6-5
TGTGCCAGCATTGCCCCACGGGGAAACACCATATATTTT
CASIAPRGNTIYF
>TRBJ1-1|.|.|TRBV7-6
TGTGCCAGCAGCTTAGCCAGGGGTGATGAAGCTTTCTTT
CASSLARGDEAFF
>TRBJ2-7|few|TRBD2|TRBV19
TGTGCCAGTAGTATTATCGGACTAGCGGGTTACGAGCAGTACTTC
CASSIIGLAGYEQYF
>TRBJ2-2|once|.|TRBV15
TGTGCCACCAGCAGAGACGCAGGGTCCGGGGAGCTGTTTTTT
CATSRDAGSGELFF
>TRBJ2-1|.|TRBD2|TRBV7-3
TGTGCCAGCAGCTTAACCCGGCTAGCGGGGGGGCTCAATGAGCAGTTCTTC
CASSLTRLAGGLNEQFF
>TRBJ1-5|.|TRBD1|TRBV11-2
TGTGCCAGCAGCTTATCATCCCCCCTACAGGGGTTCAATCAGCCCCAGCATTTT
CASSLSSPLQGFNQPQHF
>TRBJ1-2|.|.|TRBV10-3
TGTGCCATCAGTTCTACCCATCCAACAGGGTCGGGTGGCTACACCTTC
CAISSTHPTGSGGYTF
>TRBJ2-3|.|TRBD1|TRBV7-3
TGTGCCAGCAGCTTTTCCGGGACAGGGGTCACAGATACGCAGTATTTT
CASSFSGTGVTDTQYF
>TRBJ2-3|.|.|TRBV7-3
TGTGCCAGCAGCTTACTCGGACTCACAGATACGCAGTATTTT
CASSLLGLTDTQYF
>TRBJ2-4|.|TRBD1|TRBV19
TGTGCCAGTATAAACACAGGGGGCGAAGCCAAAAACATTCAGTACTTC
CASINTGGEAKNIQYF
>TRBJ1-2|.|.|TRBV9
TGTGCCAGCACCGGCGGGGGGTATGGCTACACCTTC
CASTGGGYGYTF
>TRBJ1-4|.|TRBD1|TRBV6-4
TGTGCCAGCAGTGACTGGGACAGGGAGGAAACTAATGAAAAACTGTTTTTT
CASSDWDREETNEKLFF
>TRBJ2-1|.|TRBD2|TRBV9
TGTGCCAGCAGCGTTAGCGGGGGGGATTGGAATGAGCAGTTCTTC
CASSVSGGDWNEQFF
>TRBJ1-5|.|TRBD1|TRBV29-1
TGCAGCGTTGTTGAGGGGACAGGAAATCAGCCCCAGCATTTT
CSVVEGTGNQPQHF
>TRBJ2-1|.|TRBD2|TRBV6-2/TRBV6-3
TGTGCCAGCAGTTACCCGTTAAGGGAAGCGGGGGGGAACAATGAGCAGTTCTTC
CASSYPLREAGGNNEQFF
>TRBJ2-5|.|TRBD2|TRBV19
TGTGCCAGTAGTACCCTAGCGGAAGAGACCCAGTACTTC
CASSTLAEETQYF
>TRBJ2-3|.|.|TRBV4-1
TGCGCCAGCAGCCAAAAGAGTGGAGGACTCCACACAGATACGCAGTATTTT
CASSQKSGGLHTDTQYF
>TRBJ2-7|.|.|TRBV7-9
TGTGCCAGCAGCTTTGCCGGGACCGCGGTGGGGGGAGAGCAGTACTTC
CASSFAGTAVGGEQYF
>TRBJ1-1|.|.|TRBV19
TGTGCCAGTAGTGCCCCTGCAGACACTGAAGCTTTCTTT
CASSAPADTEAFF
>TRBJ1-6|.|.|TRBV4-1
TGCGCCAGCAGCCACCCCTTGGCACAGCTGGAACATAATTCACCCCTCCACTTT
CASSHPLAQLEHNSPLHF
>TRBJ1-1|.|.|TRBV6-5
TGTGCCAGCAGTTACAGGGGGACACCCTTGAACACTGAAGCTTTCTTT
CASSYRGTPLNTEAFF
>TRBJ2-7|.|.|TRBV27
TGTGCCAGCAGTTTATCCAGGTCCTACGAGCAGTACTTC
CASSLSRSYEQYF
>TRBJ2-2|.|TRBD2|TRBV6-5
TGTGCCAGCAGTTACCCGCGGGGAGGGTACACCGGGGAGCTGTTTTTT
CASSYPRGGYTGELFF
>TRBJ1-1|.|TRBD1|TRBV19
TGTGCCAGTAGTATAGTAACAGGGGTGGACACTGAAGCTTTCTTT
CASSIVTGVDTEAFF
>TRBJ2-7|.|.|TRBV11-3
TGTGCCAGCAGCTTGGACAGCTCCTACGAGCAGTACTTC
CASSLDSSYEQYF
>TRBJ2-1|.|.|TRBV5-6
TGTGCCAGCAGCGCCGCATACAGGGTGATGGGGTTCGATGAGCAGTTCTTC
CASSAAYRVMGFDEQFF